What follows describes a single T cell receptor beta chain. Participants were aged about 18 to 100 years from approximately 23 US areas. Clinical history reported by participants formed the basis on which cohorts were assigned. The entry originates in a study of blood T cell repertoires in COVID-19. With 7 bases removed from V and 6 bases from J, the gap between germline ends came to 21 bases. CDR3 size: 15 residues. Germline V gives CDR1 LGHNT, CDR2 FRNRAP. Generated by immunoSEQ multiplex PCR, the TCRdb table keeps only in-frame clones and is missing some. The sample includes about 150,000 clones, about 80% of them seen just once.

Sequences were obtained from PBMCs or T cells enriched from blood (not recorded which). The chain recombines TRBV12-5 with TRBJ2-5; TRBD2 might be the D (7 bases). The receptor's source is a woman aged 45-65 years who had recovered from COVID-19. As DNA, the CDR3 is TGTGCTAGTGCCGTAGGGGGGGCGGGGATAAAGACCCAGTACTTC. It translates to CASAVGGAGIKTQYF.